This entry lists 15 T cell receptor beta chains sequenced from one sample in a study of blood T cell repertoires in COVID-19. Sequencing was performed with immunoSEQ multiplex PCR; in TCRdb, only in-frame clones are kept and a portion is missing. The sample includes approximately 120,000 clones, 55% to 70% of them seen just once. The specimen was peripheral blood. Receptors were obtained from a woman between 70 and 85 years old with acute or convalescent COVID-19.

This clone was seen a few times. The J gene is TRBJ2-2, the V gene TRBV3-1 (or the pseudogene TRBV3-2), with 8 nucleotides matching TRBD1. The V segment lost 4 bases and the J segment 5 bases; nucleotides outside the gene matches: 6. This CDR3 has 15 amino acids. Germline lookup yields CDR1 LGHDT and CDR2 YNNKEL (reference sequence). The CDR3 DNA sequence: TGTGCCAGCAGCCTACGGACAGGGTTGACCGGGGAGCTGTTTTTT. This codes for CASSLRTGLTGELFF.

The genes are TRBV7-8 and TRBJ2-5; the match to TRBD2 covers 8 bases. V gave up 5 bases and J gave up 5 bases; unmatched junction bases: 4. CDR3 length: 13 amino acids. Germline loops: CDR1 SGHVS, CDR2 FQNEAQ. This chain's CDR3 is CASSPPSGETQYF. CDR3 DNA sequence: TGTGCCAGCAGCCCCCCTAGCGGGGAGACCCAGTACTTC.

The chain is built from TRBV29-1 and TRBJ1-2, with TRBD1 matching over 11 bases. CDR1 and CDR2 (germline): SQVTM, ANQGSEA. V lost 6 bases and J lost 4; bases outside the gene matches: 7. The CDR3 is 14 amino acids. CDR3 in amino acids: CSVRTGGRVYGYTF. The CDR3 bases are TGCAGCGTACGGACAGGGGGCAGGGTCTATGGCTACACCTTC.

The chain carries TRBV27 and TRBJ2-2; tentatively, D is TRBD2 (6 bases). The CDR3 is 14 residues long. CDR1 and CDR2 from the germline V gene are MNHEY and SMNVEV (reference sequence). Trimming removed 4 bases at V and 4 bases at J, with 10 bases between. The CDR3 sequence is CASSYQGGTGELFF. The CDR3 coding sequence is TGTGCCAGCAGTTACCAGGGAGGCACCGGGGAGCTGTTTTTT.

CDR3 loop: CASSLTGTAQETQYF. The DNA for the CDR3 is TGCGCCAGCAGCTTGACCGGGACAGCCCAAGAGACCCAGTACTTC. The V call is TRBV5-1, the J call TRBJ2-5, with 7 bases identical to TRBD1. In germline, CDR1 is SGHRS, CDR2 YFSETQ. This CDR3 has 15 amino acids. Unmatched junction bases numbered 4, after V lost 1 base and J lost 1 base.

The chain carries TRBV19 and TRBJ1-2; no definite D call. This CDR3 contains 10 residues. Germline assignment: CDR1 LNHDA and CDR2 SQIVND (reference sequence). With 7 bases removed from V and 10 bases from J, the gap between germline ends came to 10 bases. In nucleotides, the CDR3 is TGTGCCAGTAAGGAGGGCCACTACACCTTC. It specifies CASKEGHYTF.

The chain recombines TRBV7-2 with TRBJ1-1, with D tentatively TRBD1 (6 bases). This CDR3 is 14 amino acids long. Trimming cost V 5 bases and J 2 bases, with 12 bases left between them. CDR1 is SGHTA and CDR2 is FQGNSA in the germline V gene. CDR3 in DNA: TGTGCCAGCAGCCAGACAGGCAGAAACACTGAAGCTTTCTTT. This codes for CASSQTGRNTEAFF.

As DNA, the CDR3 is TGTGCCAGTAACCGAGGCCAGGGCAATGAGCAGTTCTTC. It translates to CASNRGQGNEQFF. V usage is TRBV19 and J usage is TRBJ2-1, with a tentative D call TRBD1 (5 bases). V was trimmed by 7 bases and J by 6 bases, leaving 13 bases between them. In germline, CDR1 is LNHDA, CDR2 SQIVND (reference sequence). The CDR3 is made up of 13 amino acids.

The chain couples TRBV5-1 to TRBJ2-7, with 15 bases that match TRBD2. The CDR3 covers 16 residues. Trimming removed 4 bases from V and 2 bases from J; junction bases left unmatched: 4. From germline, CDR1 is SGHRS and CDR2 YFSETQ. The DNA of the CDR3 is TGCGCCAGCAGCCCTAGGACTAGCGGGAGGGCCTACGAGCAGTACTTC. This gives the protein CASSPRTSGRAYEQYF.

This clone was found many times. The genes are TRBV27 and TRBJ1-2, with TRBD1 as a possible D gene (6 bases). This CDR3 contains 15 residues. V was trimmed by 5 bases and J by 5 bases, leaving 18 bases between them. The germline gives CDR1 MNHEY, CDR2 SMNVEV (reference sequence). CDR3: CASSPGQRMSYGYTF. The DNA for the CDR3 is TGTGCCAGCAGTCCGGGACAACGGATGTCTTATGGCTACACCTTC.

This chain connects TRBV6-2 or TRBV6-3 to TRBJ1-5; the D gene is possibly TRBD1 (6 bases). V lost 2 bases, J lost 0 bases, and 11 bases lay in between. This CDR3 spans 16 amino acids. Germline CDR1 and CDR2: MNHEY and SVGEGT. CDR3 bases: TGTGCCAGCAGTTACGGGGGGGCCTATAGCAATCAGCCCCAGCATTTT. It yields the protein CASSYGGAYSNQPQHF.

The DNA for the CDR3 is TGCAGCGTTGGGGACGTCGGGGGAGCTTTCTTT. Its translation is CSVGDVGGAFF. The chain joins TRBV29-1 to TRBJ1-1, with D possibly being TRBD1 (5 bases). The CDR3 sequence is 11 residues long. Germline lookup yields CDR1 SQVTM and CDR2 ANQGSEA. Trimming removed 4 bases at V and 10 bases at J, with 13 bases between.

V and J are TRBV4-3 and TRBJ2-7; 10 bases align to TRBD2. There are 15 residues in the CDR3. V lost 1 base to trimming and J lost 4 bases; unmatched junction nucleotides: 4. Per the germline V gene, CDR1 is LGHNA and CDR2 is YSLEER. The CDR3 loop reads CASSQGLAGVYEQYF. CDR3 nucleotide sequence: TGCGCCAGCAGCCAAGGTCTAGCGGGAGTATACGAGCAGTACTTC.

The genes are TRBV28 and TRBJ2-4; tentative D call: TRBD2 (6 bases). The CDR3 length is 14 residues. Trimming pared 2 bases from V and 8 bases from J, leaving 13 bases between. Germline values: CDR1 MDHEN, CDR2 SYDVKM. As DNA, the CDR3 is TGTGCCAGCAGTTTACGGGGGTTCAAGCACATTCAGTACTTC. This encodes CASSLRGFKHIQYF. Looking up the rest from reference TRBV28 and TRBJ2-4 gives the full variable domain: DVKVTQSSRYLVKRTGEKVFLECVQDMDHENMFWYRQDPGLGLRLIYFSYDVKMKEKGDIPEGYSVSREKKERFSLILESASTNQTSMYLCASSLRGFKHIQYFGAGTRLSVL.

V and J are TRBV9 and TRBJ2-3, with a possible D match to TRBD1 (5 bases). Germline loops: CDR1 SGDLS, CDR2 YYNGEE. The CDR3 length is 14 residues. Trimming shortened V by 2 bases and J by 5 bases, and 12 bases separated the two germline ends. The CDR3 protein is CASSVNRKGDTQYF. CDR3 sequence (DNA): TGTGCCAGCAGCGTTAACAGGAAAGGAGATACGCAGTATTTT.